What follows is one TCR beta chain and its context. The V end was cut by 0 bases, the J end by 5 bases, with 13 bases between. CDR1 and CDR2 (germline): MNHEY, SMNVEV (reference sequence). The CDR3 contains 15 residues. The data were taken from a study of blood T cell repertoires in COVID-19. Study summary: The origin of the acute and convalescent COVID-19 samples was the United States, Italy and Spain. T cells, B-cell-depleted T cells, or PBMCs provided the cDNA or gDNA that served as material.

In the authors' workflow: Amplification of reference gene primers provided the estimated nucleated cell counts. Data came from immunoSEQ multiplex PCR; TCRdb stores just in-frame clones and leaves some out. V and J calls plus clone size are reproduced from that table; the DNA served to infer D and trimming. The sample shows 30,000 to 40,000 clones, about 89% of them seen only once. Sequenced input: peripheral blood. The chain employs TRBV27 and TRBJ1-1; possible D gene TRBD1, 6 bases. This TCR was sampled from a man between 65 and 80 years old with active COVID-19. The DNA for the CDR3 is TGTGCCAGCAGTTTATCGGCGGGGGCGGGTACTGAAGCTTTCTTT. Residues: CASSLSAGAGTEAFF.